This T cell receptor (beta chain) was profiled in a study of blood T cell repertoires in COVID-19. Overall study context: COVID-19 samples collected from the United States, Italy and Spain covered acute and convalescent phases. In each case, the material was cDNA or gDNA derived from T cells, B-cell-depleted T cells, or PBMCs.

Produced via immunoSEQ multiplex PCR; TCRdb's table is partial and in-frame only. The sample holds roughly 140,000 clones, about 80% seen once. V was shortened by 0 bases and J by 2 bases, with 7 bases between the two germline ends. CDR1 and CDR2 (germline): MNHEY, SVGAGI. This CDR3 has 14 amino acids. This TCR was sampled from an elderly woman in a cohort sampled during active or convalescent COVID-19. The sample comprised peripheral blood. The chain couples TRBV6-5 to TRBJ2-5; the D gene is possibly TRBD2 (5 bases). The CDR3 loop is CASSYSGVQETQYF. Here the CDR3 DNA reads TGTGCCAGCAGTTACTCGGGAGTACAAGAGACCCAGTACTTC.